The rows below give T cell receptor beta chains drawn from one sample of a study of T cells after yellow fever vaccination. TCRdb re-derived calls from the 5' RACE reads in MiXCR, one entry per CDR3 protein. Of some 240,000 distinct CDR3 sequences in the sample, 5.2% are singletons; the top ten hold under 3.5%. The sample here was CD4+ T cells sorted from PBMCs, taken on the day of the yellow fever booster vaccination. The origin of the receptors is a young man who received the YFV17D yellow fever vaccine. Each CDR3 is given with its conserved first and last residue. Fields, in order: D gene, J gene, V gene, clone size, CDR3 protein, CDR3 DNA. D genes are given only for firm matches. Where a row states a size, it is once, few, many or the class of an expanded clone; other rows omit it.

- | TRBJ1-1 | TRBV10-3 | many | CAISESRGSSEAFF | TGTGCCATCAGTGAGTCTCGGGGTTCATCTGAAGCTTTCTTT
TRBD1 | TRBJ2-7 | TRBV7-2 | few | CASSFSGTGAYEQYF | TGTGCCAGCAGCTTCTCCGGGACAGGGGCCTACGAGCAGTACTTC
TRBD1 | TRBJ1-5 | TRBV10-3 | - | CAISGGQGSQPQHF | TGTGCCATCAGTGGTGGACAGGGGTCCCAGCCCCAGCATTTT
- | TRBJ1-2 | TRBV7-8 | few | CASSPEGLPAAYGYTF | TGTGCCAGCAGCCCAGAAGGTCTCCCCGCCGCATATGGCTACACCTTC
TRBD2 | TRBJ2-5 | TRBV12-3/TRBV12-4 | - | CASSLGLVETQYF | TGTGCCAGCAGCTTAGGACTAGTTGAGACCCAGTACTTC
TRBD1 | TRBJ1-1 | TRBV7-9 | - | CASSPGQVVTEAFF | TGTGCCAGCAGCCCCGGACAGGTGGTCACTGAAGCTTTCTTT
- | TRBJ2-3 | TRBV7-2 | many | CASSLVVTDTQYF | TGTGCCAGCAGCTTAGTGGTCACAGATACGCAGTATTTT
TRBD1 | TRBJ2-7 | TRBV7-2 | many | CASSFRTGGAEQYF | TGTGCCAGCAGCTTCCGAACAGGGGGTGCCGAGCAGTACTTC
- | TRBJ2-5 | TRBV7-9 | few | CASSQGTKGETQYF | TGTGCCAGCAGCCAAGGGACCAAGGGAGAGACCCAGTACTTC
- | TRBJ2-2 | TRBV5-1 | many | CASSQDIYTGELFF | TGCGCCAGCAGCCAGGACATCTACACCGGGGAGCTGTTTTTT
- | TRBJ2-3 | TRBV7-2 | few | CASSLGGGFTDTQYF | TGTGCCAGCAGCTTAGGGGGGGGCTTCACAGATACGCAGTATTTT
TRBD1 | TRBJ2-1 | TRBV9 | - | CASSVTTGHVHEQFF | TGTGCCAGCAGCGTAACGACAGGGCATGTACATGAGCAGTTCTTC
TRBD2 | TRBJ2-5 | TRBV3-1 | - | CASTRFGGGGAAETQYF | TGTGCCAGCACAAGGTTTGGTGGCGGGGGGGCGGCCGAGACCCAGTACTTC
TRBD2 | TRBJ2-3 | TRBV5-4 | - | CASSIAGGDTQYF | TGTGCCAGCAGCATAGCGGGGGGAGATACGCAGTATTTT
- | TRBJ2-2 | TRBV11-3 | - | CASSLRWGAGELFF | TGTGCCAGCAGTTTACGATGGGGCGCCGGGGAGCTGTTTTTT
- | TRBJ2-5 | TRBV3-1 | few | CASSQRGLQTRETQYF | TGTGCCAGCAGCCAGAGGGGACTCCAAACGCGAGAGACCCAGTACTTC
- | TRBJ2-7 | TRBV20-1 | many | CSASMGAKQYF | TGCAGTGCTTCCATGGGGGCAAAGCAGTACTTC
- | TRBJ2-5 | TRBV5-4 | - | CASSLGGDRETQYF | TGTGCCAGCAGCTTGGGGGGGGATCGAGAGACCCAGTACTTC
- | TRBJ1-2 | TRBV14 | few | CASSQDEGSRRVF | TGTGCCAGCAGCCAAGACGAGGGGAGTCGCAGGGTCTTC
- | TRBJ1-5 | TRBV5-1 | - | CASSLDGAGGPQHF | TGCGCCAGCAGCTTGGACGGCGCGGGGGGGCCCCAGCATTTT
- | TRBJ2-2 | TRBV9 | - | CASSGQGYAGELFF | TGTGCCAGCAGCGGGCAGGGGTATGCCGGGGAGCTGTTTTTT
TRBD1 | TRBJ2-1 | TRBV4-3 | - | CASSPKGTGGFAIWEQFF | TGCGCCAGCAGCCCCAAAGGGACAGGGGGTTTCGCAATCTGGGAGCAGTTCTTC
TRBD2 | TRBJ2-3 | TRBV20-1 | many | CSARVAGNTDTQYF | TGCAGTGCTAGAGTAGCGGGGAACACAGATACGCAGTATTTT
TRBD2 | TRBJ2-1 | TRBV5-1 | many | CASSPGTSGNEQFF | TGCGCCAGCAGCCCCGGGACTAGCGGCAATGAGCAGTTCTTC